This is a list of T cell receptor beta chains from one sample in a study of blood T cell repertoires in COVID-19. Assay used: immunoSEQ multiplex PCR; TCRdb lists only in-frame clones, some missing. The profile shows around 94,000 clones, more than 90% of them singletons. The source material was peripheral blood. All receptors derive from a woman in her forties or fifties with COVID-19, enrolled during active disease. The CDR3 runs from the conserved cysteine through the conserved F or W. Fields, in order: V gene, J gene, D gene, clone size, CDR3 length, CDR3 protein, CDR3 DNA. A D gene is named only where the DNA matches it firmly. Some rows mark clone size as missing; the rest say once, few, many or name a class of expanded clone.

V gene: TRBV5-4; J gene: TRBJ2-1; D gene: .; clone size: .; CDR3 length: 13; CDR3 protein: CASRQQDYNEQFF; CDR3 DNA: TGTGCCAGCAGACAACAAGATTACAATGAGCAGTTCTTC
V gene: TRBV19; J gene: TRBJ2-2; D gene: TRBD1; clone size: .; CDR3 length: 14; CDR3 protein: CASKGARNTGELFF; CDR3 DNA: TGTGCCAGTAAGGGGGCCCGGAACACCGGGGAGCTGTTTTTT
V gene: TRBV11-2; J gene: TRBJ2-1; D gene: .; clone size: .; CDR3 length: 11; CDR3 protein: CASSLRNEQFF; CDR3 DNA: TGTGCCAGCAGCTTGAGGAATGAGCAGTTCTTC
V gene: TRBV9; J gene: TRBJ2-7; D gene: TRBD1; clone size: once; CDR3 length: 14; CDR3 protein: CASSPGQGAYEQYF; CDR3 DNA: TGTGCCAGCAGCCCTGGACAGGGCGCCTACGAGCAGTACTTC
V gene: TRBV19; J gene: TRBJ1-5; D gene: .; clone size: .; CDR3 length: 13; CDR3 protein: CASSGRDYQPQHF; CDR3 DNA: TGTGCCAGTTCCGGGAGGGACTATCAGCCCCAGCATTTT
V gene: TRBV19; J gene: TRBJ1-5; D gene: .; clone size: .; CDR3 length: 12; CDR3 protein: CASRGPSQPQHF; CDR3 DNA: TGTGCCAGTAGGGGCCCGAGCCAGCCCCAGCATTTT
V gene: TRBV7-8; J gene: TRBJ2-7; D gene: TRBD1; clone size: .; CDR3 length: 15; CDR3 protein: CASSRTQGEPYEQYF; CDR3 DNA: TGTGCCAGCAGCCGGACTCAGGGGGAGCCCTACGAGCAGTACTTC
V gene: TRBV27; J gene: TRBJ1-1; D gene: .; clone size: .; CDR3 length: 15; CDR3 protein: CASRGRALAYTEAFF; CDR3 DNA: TGTGCCAGCAGGGGCAGGGCACTAGCATACACTGAAGCTTTCTTT
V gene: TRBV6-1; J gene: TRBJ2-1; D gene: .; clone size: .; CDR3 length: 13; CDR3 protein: CASSLQGYGEQFF; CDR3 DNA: TGTGCCAGCAGTTTACAGGGATATGGTGAGCAGTTCTTC
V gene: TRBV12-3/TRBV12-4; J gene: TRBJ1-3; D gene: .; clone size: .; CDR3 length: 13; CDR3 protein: CASIVTLGNTIYF; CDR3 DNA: TGTGCCAGTATAGTAACCCTTGGAAACACCATATATTTT
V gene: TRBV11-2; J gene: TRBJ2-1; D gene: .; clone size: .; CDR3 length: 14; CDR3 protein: CASTTGVGSNEQFF; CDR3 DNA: TGTGCCAGCACTACGGGGGTTGGAAGCAATGAGCAGTTCTTC
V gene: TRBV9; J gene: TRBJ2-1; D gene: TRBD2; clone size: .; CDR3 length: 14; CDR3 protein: CASSSGGSYNEQFF; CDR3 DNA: TGTGCCAGCAGTAGCGGGGGATCCTACAATGAGCAGTTCTTC
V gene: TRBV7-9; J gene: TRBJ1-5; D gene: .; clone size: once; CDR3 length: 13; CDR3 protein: CASSPPSGQPQHF; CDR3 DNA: TGTGCCAGCAGCCCTCCATCGGGACAGCCCCAGCATTTT
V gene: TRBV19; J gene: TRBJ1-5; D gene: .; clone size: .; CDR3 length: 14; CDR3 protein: CASSILDRNQPQHF; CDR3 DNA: TGTGCCAGTAGTATATTGGACAGAAATCAGCCCCAGCATTTT
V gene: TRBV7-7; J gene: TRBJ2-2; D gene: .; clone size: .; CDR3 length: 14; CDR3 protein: CASSSPGSTGELFF; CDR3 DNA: TGTGCCAGCAGCTCCCCGGGAAGCACCGGGGAGCTGTTTTTT
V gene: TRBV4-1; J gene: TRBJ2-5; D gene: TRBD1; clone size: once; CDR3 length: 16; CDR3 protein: CASSQGGQGSGETQYF; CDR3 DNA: TGCGCCAGCAGCCAGGGGGGACAGGGGTCGGGAGAGACCCAGTACTTC
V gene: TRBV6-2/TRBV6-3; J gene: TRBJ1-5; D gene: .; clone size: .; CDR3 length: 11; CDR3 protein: CASSNRVSQHF; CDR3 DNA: TGTGCCAGCAGCAACAGGGTTTCCCAGCATTTT
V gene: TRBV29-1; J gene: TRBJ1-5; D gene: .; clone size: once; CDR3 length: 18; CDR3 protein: CSVSRDTDPYYSNQPQHF; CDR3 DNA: TGCAGCGTGAGTCGGGACACGGACCCGTATTATAGCAATCAGCCCCAGCATTTT
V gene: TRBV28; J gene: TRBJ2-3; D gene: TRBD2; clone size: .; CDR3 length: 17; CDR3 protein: CASSFFVGGATVRTQYF; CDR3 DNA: TGTGCCAGCAGTTTTTTTGTCGGGGGGGCGACGGTAAGGACGCAGTATTTT
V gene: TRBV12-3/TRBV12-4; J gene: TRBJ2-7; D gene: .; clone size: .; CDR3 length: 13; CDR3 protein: CASSFSTLYEQYF; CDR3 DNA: TGTGCCAGCAGTTTTTCGACACTCTACGAGCAGTACTTC
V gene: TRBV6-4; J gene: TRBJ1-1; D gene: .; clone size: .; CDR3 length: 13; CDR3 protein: CASSHRADTEAFF; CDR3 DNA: TGTGCCAGCAGTCACAGGGCGGACACTGAAGCTTTCTTT
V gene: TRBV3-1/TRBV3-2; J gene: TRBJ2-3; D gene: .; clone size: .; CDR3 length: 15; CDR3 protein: CASSQDQGPTDTQYF; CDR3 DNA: TGTGCCAGCAGCCAAGATCAGGGGCCCACAGATACGCAGTATTTT
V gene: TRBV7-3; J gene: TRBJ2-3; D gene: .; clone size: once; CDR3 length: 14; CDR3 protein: CASSLAGSTDTQYF; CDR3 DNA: TGTGCCAGCAGCTTAGCGGGGAGCACAGATACGCAGTATTTT
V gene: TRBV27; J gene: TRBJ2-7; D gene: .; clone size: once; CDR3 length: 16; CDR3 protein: CASSLMGGVPSYEQYF; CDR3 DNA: TGTGCCAGCAGTTTAATGGGCGGGGTGCCCTCCTACGAGCAGTACTTC
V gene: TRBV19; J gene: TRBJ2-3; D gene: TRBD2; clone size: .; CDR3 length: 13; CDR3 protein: CASSMGGLGTQYF; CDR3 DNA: TGTGCCAGTAGTATGGGAGGGCTGGGTACGCAGTATTTT
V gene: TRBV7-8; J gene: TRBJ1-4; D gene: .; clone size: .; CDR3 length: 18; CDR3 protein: CASSLWGVLKATNEKLFF; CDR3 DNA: TGTGCCAGCAGCTTATGGGGGGTATTAAAAGCAACTAATGAAAAACTGTTTTTT
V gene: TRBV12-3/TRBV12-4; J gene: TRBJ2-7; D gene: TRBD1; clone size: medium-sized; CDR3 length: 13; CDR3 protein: CASSRDSSYEQYF; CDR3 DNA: TGTGCCAGCAGTCGGGACAGCTCCTACGAGCAGTACTTC
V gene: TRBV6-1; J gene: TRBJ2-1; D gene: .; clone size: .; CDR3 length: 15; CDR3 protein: CASSEGQLGYNEQFF; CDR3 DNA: TGTGCCAGCAGTGAAGGACAGCTGGGCTACAATGAGCAGTTCTTC
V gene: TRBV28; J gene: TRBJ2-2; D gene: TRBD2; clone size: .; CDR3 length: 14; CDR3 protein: CASSSGGITGELFF; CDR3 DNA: TGTGCCAGCAGTTCGGGGGGGATTACCGGGGAGCTGTTTTTT
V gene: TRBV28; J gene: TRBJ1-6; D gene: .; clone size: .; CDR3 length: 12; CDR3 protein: CASYSTSSPLHF; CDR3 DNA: TGTGCCAGTTATAGTACTAGTTCACCCCTCCACTTT
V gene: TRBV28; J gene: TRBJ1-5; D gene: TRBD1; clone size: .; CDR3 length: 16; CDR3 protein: CASSLYGRGQGQPQHF; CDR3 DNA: TGTGCCAGCAGTTTGTATGGCAGGGGGCAAGGGCAGCCCCAGCATTTT
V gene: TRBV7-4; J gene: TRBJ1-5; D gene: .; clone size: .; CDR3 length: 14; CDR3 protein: CASSLERHYQPQHF; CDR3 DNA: TGTGCCAGCAGCTTAGAGCGGCATTATCAGCCCCAGCATTTT
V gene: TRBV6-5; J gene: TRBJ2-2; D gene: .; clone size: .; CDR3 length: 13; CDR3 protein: CASSLNQGGELFF; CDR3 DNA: TGTGCCAGCAGTTTAAACCAGGGCGGGGAGCTGTTTTTT
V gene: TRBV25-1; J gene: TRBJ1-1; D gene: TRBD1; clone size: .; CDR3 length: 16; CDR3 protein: CASSPRTGSGNTEAFF; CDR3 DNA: TGTGCCAGCAGTCCGCGGACAGGATCCGGGAACACTGAAGCTTTCTTT
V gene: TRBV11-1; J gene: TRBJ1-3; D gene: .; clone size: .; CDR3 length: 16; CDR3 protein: CASSFRGFYSGNTIYF; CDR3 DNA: TGTGCCAGCAGCTTTCGCGGGTTCTACTCTGGAAACACCATATATTTT
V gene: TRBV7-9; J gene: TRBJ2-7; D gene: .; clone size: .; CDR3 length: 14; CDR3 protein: CASSSREQGPEQYF; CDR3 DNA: TGTGCCAGCAGCTCAAGGGAACAGGGACCCGAGCAGTACTTC
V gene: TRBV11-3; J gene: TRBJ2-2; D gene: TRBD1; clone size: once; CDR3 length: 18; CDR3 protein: CASSLNLWGQGSTGELFF; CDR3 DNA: TGTGCCAGCAGCTTAAATCTATGGGGACAGGGATCCACCGGGGAGCTGTTTTTT
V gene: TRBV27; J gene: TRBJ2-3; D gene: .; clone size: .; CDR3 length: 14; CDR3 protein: CASSFQGMGDTQYF; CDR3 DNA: TGTGCCAGCAGTTTTCAGGGCATGGGAGATACGCAGTATTTT